This T cell receptor (beta chain) emerged from a study of blood T cell repertoires in COVID-19. In the study overall: From the United States, Italy and Spain came samples of acute and convalescent COVID-19. PBMCs, B-cell-depleted T cells, or T cells provided the cDNA or gDNA that made up the material.

Per the germline V gene, CDR1 is MNHEY and CDR2 is SMNVEV (reference sequence). J lost 2 bases, V lost 6 bases, and 5 bases had no gene match. The CDR3 consists of 14 residues. Per the study methods: Amplification with reference gene primers provided the estimates of nucleated cell counts. Profiled with immunoSEQ multiplex PCR; TCRdb holds only in-frame clones, not every one. The DNA was the basis for D and trimming; V, J and clone size are from that table. Of some 330,000 clones detected, around 87% appear once; the ten largest clones hold under 5%. The V gene is TRBV27, the J gene TRBJ1-2; the match to TRBD1 covers 8 bases. The sequenced sample was peripheral blood. The receptor was isolated from a woman between 45 and 65 years old with active or convalescent COVID-19. The CDR3 region is CASRRTGINYGYTF. CDR3 DNA sequence: TGTGCCAGCAGAAGGACAGGGATAAACTATGGCTACACCTTC.